The 21 T cell receptor beta chains listed next were all sequenced from one sample in a study of cytomegalovirus exposure and HLA in healthy donors. PCR was performed using 60 Vbeta and 13 Jbeta primers. The method was immunoSEQ multiplex PCR; TCRdb's version includes in-frame clones alone and lacks a portion of them. The top ten clones hold 0.55% to 0.85% of a sample with approximately 130,000 clones, approximately 80% of them seen once. Material for sequencing was PBMCs. These receptors were obtained from a man in his late teens or twenties in good health and CMV-seronegative.

The rearrangement uses TRBV4-3 and TRBJ1-2; D remains unclear. V gave up 0 bases and J gave up 1 base, with 9 bases separating them. CDR3 size: 15 residues. Germline lookup yields CDR1 LGHNA and CDR2 YSLEER. The CDR3 sequence: CASSQDGQNNYGYTF. Written as DNA, the CDR3 is TGCGCCAGCAGCCAAGATGGTCAGAATAACTATGGCTACACCTTC.

This chain connects TRBV5-1 to TRBJ2-3, with a possible D match to TRBD1 (7 bases). Trimming removed 1 base at V and 0 bases at J, with 12 bases between. The germline CDR1 and CDR2 sequences are SGHRS and YFSETQ. The CDR3 consists of 16 residues. CDR3 coding DNA: TGCGCCAGCAGCTTGCCGCAGGGGGGTAGCACAGATACGCAGTATTTT. Translated: CASSLPQGGSTDTQYF.

About this clone: At one end, the junction sequence differs from germline, possibly due to a read error. The chain couples TRBV29-1 to TRBJ2-7; 8 nucleotides line up with TRBD1. Germline V gene data show CDR1 as SQVTM and CDR2 as ANQGSEA. The CDR3 contains 11 residues. The CDR3 reads CSVDGDRRQHF. Here the CDR3 DNA reads TGCAGCGTTGATGGGGACAGGCGACAACACTTC.

The CDR3: CASSLVGGTYEQYF. CDR3 coding DNA: TGTGCCAGCAGCTTAGTTGGCGGAACCTACGAGCAGTACTTC. This rearrangement joins TRBV11-2 to TRBJ2-7; D not resolved. V was clipped by 1 base and J by 2 bases, with 9 bases between them. CDR1 is SGHAT, CDR2 FQNNGV, per germline. The CDR3 consists of 14 residues.

The genes are TRBV28 and TRBJ2-1, with 14 bases that match TRBD2. The ends lost 8 bases at V and 8 bases at J; junction bases unmatched: 8. Germline V gene sequence: CDR1 MDHEN, CDR2 SYDVKM. There are 15 residues in the CDR3. CDR3 protein: CASGTSGGPGDEQFF. The CDR3 DNA is TGTGCCAGCGGGACTAGCGGGGGCCCAGGCGATGAGCAGTTCTTC.

This clone was seen a single time. The J gene is TRBJ2-2, the V gene TRBV29-1, with D tentatively TRBD1 (6 bases). From germline, CDR1 is SQVTM and CDR2 ANQGSEA. Deletions cut 8 bases from V and 6 bases from J, with 16 bases between. The CDR3 runs 13 residues. This CDR3 reads CSSRVGGSGELFF. CDR3 nucleotide sequence: TGCAGCTCAAGGGTAGGGGGATCCGGGGAGCTGTTTTTT.

V usage is TRBV10-3 and J usage is TRBJ2-3; the match to TRBD2 covers 14 bases. V gave up 2 bases and J gave up 8 bases; unmatched junction bases: 3. Germline V gene lookup returns CDR1 ENHRY and CDR2 SYGVKD. The CDR3 sequence is 15 residues long. The CDR3 coding sequence is TGTGCCATCAGTGAGCCTGGGACTAGCGGGGGTACGCAGTATTTT. It specifies CAISEPGTSGGTQYF.

The chain employs TRBV6-5 and TRBJ1-6; perhaps TRBD1 as D (6 bases). Germline V CDR1 and CDR2: MNHEY, SVGAGI. The CDR3 has 15 residues. The V end was cut by 4 bases, the J end by 3 bases, with 10 bases between. CDR3 residues: CASSLGQIYNSPLHF. CDR3 DNA: TGTGCCAGCAGTTTAGGACAGATCTATAATTCACCCCTCCACTTT.

This sequence joins TRBV7-8 and TRBJ1-5; 10 bases fit TRBD1. This CDR3 has 21 residues. Unmatched junction bases numbered 15, after V lost 0 bases and J lost 1 base. Germline CDR1 SGHVS, CDR2 FQNEAQ. CDR3 sequence reads: CASSLAQRDRGWVESNQPQHF. The CDR3 DNA reads as TGTGCCAGCAGCTTAGCGCAGAGGGACAGGGGATGGGTAGAGAGCAATCAGCCCCAGCATTTT.

The rearrangement links TRBV10-3 to TRBJ1-6; D is possibly TRBD1 (6 bases). Germline loops: CDR1 ENHRY, CDR2 SYGVKD. V lost 0 bases and J 6 bases, leaving 12 bases between the germline ends. The length of the CDR3 is 16 residues. The CDR3 region is CAISESWGQPNSPLHF. The CDR3 coding sequence is TGTGCCATCAGTGAGTCTTGGGGGCAGCCTAATTCACCCCTCCACTTT.

This clone was recorded a few times. The chain uses TRBV5-4 and TRBJ1-1, with a tentative D call TRBD1 (6 bases). The CDR3 runs to 14 residues. The germline CDR1 and CDR2 sequences are SGHNT and YYREEE (reference sequence). V was pared by 6 bases and J by 5 bases, with 17 bases between. CDR3 sequence (DNA): TGTGCCAGCACCCGGACACAGGGAGTTACTGAAGCTTTCTTT. Amino acids: CASTRTQGVTEAFF.

The gene calls are TRBV5-1 and TRBJ2-7, with a possible D match to TRBD2 (6 bases). The CDR3 has 14 residues. Germline V gene sequence: CDR1 SGHRS, CDR2 YFSETQ. With 4 bases removed from V and 3 bases from J, the gap between germline ends came to 14 bases. This CDR3 reads CASSPTGELYEQYF. CDR3 bases: TGCGCCAGCAGCCCCACGGGGGAACTCTACGAGCAGTACTTC.

Here the CDR3 DNA reads TGTGCCAGCAGCTTAGAATTGCGGGGGGTCAGGAGGACAGATACGCAGTATTTT. Its protein is CASSLELRGVRRTDTQYF. J is TRBJ2-3 and V is TRBV7-2; 8 bases are shared with TRBD2. Trimming removed 1 base from V and 3 bases from J; junction bases left unmatched: 12. Looked up from germline, CDR1 is SGHTA and CDR2 is FQGNSA. The CDR3 extends over 18 amino acids.

CDR3 region: CASSLAHPSTDTQYF. The CDR3 bases are TGCGCCAGCAGCTTGGCACACCCTAGCACAGATACGCAGTATTTT. The chain is built from TRBV5-1 and TRBJ2-3; D not certain. Trimming took off 0 bases at V and 0 bases at J, with 8 bases between the two ends. The germline V gene has CDR1 SGHRS and CDR2 YFSETQ. CDR3 length: 15 amino acids.

The J gene is TRBJ1-5, the V gene TRBV5-6; TRBD1 aligns across 7 bases. This CDR3 comprises 17 residues. Germline loops: CDR1 SGHDT, CDR2 YYEEEE. The junction had 11 bases not matched to a gene; V was cut back by 4 bases and J by 1 base. The CDR3 spells CASSRSDRAASNQPQHF. In nucleotides, the CDR3 is TGTGCCAGCAGCCGCAGTGACAGGGCCGCGAGCAATCAGCCCCAGCATTTT.

J is TRBJ1-1 and V is TRBV7-9; 8 bases are shared with TRBD1. Germline assignment: CDR1 SEHNR and CDR2 FQNEAQ (reference sequence). This CDR3 contains 15 residues. The V gene end was trimmed by 0 bases and the J gene end by 3 bases; junction bases not matched to a gene: 3. The CDR3 here is CASSLATGVYTEAFF. The CDR3, as DNA: TGTGCCAGCAGCTTAGCGACAGGGGTTTACACTGAAGCTTTCTTT. The entire variable domain, with the rest obtained from reference TRBV7-9 and TRBJ1-1, is as follows: DTGVSQNPRHKITKRGQNVTFRCDPISEHNRLYWYRQTLGQGPEFLTYFQNEAQLEKSRLLSDRFSAERPKGSFSTLEIQRTEQGDSAMYLCASSLATGVYTEAFFGQGTRLTVV.

This clone is a singleton in its sample. This chain connects TRBV25-1 to TRBJ2-3; TRBD1 matches at 7 bases. V dropped 8 bases and J dropped 2; count of bases not matched to a gene: 13. CDR3 length: 16 residues. Germline V gene data show CDR1 as MGHDK and CDR2 as SYGVNS. The chain's CDR3 is CASSPSTGMSTDTQYF. The CDR3 DNA reads TGTGCCAGCTCGCCCTCGACAGGGATGTCCACAGATACGCAGTATTTT.

J is TRBJ1-4 and V is TRBV27; 7 bases fit TRBD1. The V and J ends lost 3 bases and 8 bases, in that order; junction bases with no gene match: 12. Germline V gives CDR1 MNHEY, CDR2 SMNVEV (reference sequence). The length of the CDR3 is 16 residues. CDR3 bases: TGTGCCAGCAGTTTGGCGTCCCGGGACAGAAGAGAAAAACTGTTTTTT. Translating it yields CASSLASRDRREKLFF.

This chain uses TRBV6-1 with TRBJ2-1; TRBD2 matches 10 bases. V was clipped by 8 bases and J by 7 bases; unmatched bases: 8. Germline V gives CDR1 MNHNS, CDR2 SASEGT. The CDR3 contains 14 residues. The CDR3 bases are TGTGCCAGCGTCGTAGCGGGGGGAAGGAATGAGCAGTTCTTC. Protein sequence: CASVVAGGRNEQFF.

The genes are TRBV10-1 and TRBJ1-4, with unresolved D. CDR3 length: 14 amino acids. Germline-derived CDR1 and CDR2 are WNHNN and SYGVQD (reference sequence). The V gene lost 0 bases and the J gene lost 6 bases, with 8 bases spanning the gap. The CDR3 coding sequence is TGCGCCAGCAGTGAGTCACCCAGCGATGAAAAACTGTTTTTT. This gives the protein CASSESPSDEKLFF.

The chain joins TRBV7-8 to TRBJ1-1, with unresolved D. Trimming cost V 3 bases and J 0 bases, with 5 bases left between them. The CDR3 consists of 13 residues. Germline V gene sequence: CDR1 SGHVS, CDR2 FQNEAQ. The CDR3 here is CASSFYVNTEAFF. In DNA form, the CDR3 reads TGTGCCAGCAGCTTCTACGTGAACACTGAAGCTTTCTTT.